Reported below is one TCR beta chain. The entry originates in a study of T cell responses to AZD1222 COVID-19 vaccine. Repertoires were generated with immunoSEQ multiplex PCR, while TCRdb's copy carries only in-frame clones and drops some. The sample holds about 90,000 clones, nearly 90% seen once. Germline V gives CDR1 MNHNY, CDR2 SVGAGI (reference sequence). V dropped 5 bases and J dropped 2 bases, with 18 bases sitting between them. There are 17 residues in the CDR3. J is TRBJ2-2 and V is TRBV6-6; D is unclear. The receptor comes from an adult in good health. The starting material was peripheral blood, obtained on day 0 of AZD1222 vaccination. The CDR3, as DNA: TGTGCCAGCAGTCGCCCTTCAACATCACACAACACCGGGGAGCTGTTTTTT. This translates into CASSRPSTSHNTGELFF.